Shown below are 17 T cell receptor beta chains from a single sample sequenced in a study of blood T cells in healthy people across ages. Primers used in a second PCR of about 6 to 11 cycles were a sample-barcoded 5' primer and a J-beta primer mix. Each CDR3 protein gets one entry after TCRdb re-called the 5' RACE reads with MiXCR. The table records some 1.5 million distinct CDR3 sequences, 40% to 45% of them present only once. Source material: blood. Receptors were obtained from a woman aged 18-29 years in good health.

This chain links TRBV7-3 with TRBJ2-1; D ambiguous. The J call may be faulty, since TRBJ2-7 better matches the DNA end. This CDR3 is 16 amino acids long. CDR1 and CDR2 from the germline V gene are SGHTA and FQGTGA. This CDR3 is CASSLLHGSSYNEQYF. CDR3 nucleotides: TGTGCCAGCAGCTTACTCCACGGAAGCTCCTACAATGAGCAGTACTTC.

This clonotype showed up just a few times. The chain couples TRBV7-2 to TRBJ2-1, with D maybe TRBD1 (6 bases). This CDR3 is 16 amino acids long. The germline V and J ends were trimmed by 4 bases and 0 bases, with 13 bases remaining between them. CDR1 SGHTA and CDR2 FQGNSA come from the germline V gene. The CDR3 protein is CASSSRDTSSYNEQFF. DNA of the CDR3: TGTGCCAGCAGCTCCCGGGACACTAGCTCCTACAATGAGCAGTTCTTC.

The rearrangement links TRBV29-1 to TRBJ1-2; TRBD1 might be the D (6 bases). The germline CDR1 and CDR2 sequences are SQVTM and ANQGSEA. Trimming left V 2 bases short and J 4 bases short, with 17 bases between. The CDR3 sequence is 15 residues long. For the CDR3, the DNA is TGCAGCGTTGAATCCGCGGGAGCCAGGGGCTATGGCTACACCTTC. This gives the protein CSVESAGARGYGYTF. Together with reference TRBV29-1 and TRBJ1-2, the CDR3 gives the full variable domain: SAVISQKPSRDICQRGTSLTIQCQVDSQVTMMFWYRQQPGQSLTLIATANQGSEATYESGFVIDKFPISRPNLTFSTLTVSNMSPEDSSIYLCSVESAGARGYGYTFGSGTRLTVV.

This clonotype has just a few counts. The chain carries TRBV3-1 and TRBJ2-3; TRBD2 matches 11 bases. The CDR3 runs to 17 residues. The junction had 5 bases not matched to a gene; V was cut back by 3 bases and J by 0 bases. CDR1 and CDR2 from the germline V gene are LGHDT and YNNKEL (reference sequence). The CDR3 nucleotides read TGTGCCAGCAGCCAGGGACTAGCGGTAGCAAGCACAGATACGCAGTATTTT. As protein: CASSQGLAVASTDTQYF.

This clonotype has only one observation. V and J are TRBV6-5 and TRBJ2-6; D perhaps matches TRBD1 (5 bases). The CDR3 has 15 residues. Germline V CDR1 and CDR2: MNHEY, SVGAGI. V was trimmed by 6 bases and J by 0 bases, leaving 9 bases between them. CDR3 loop: CASRGLGSGANVLTF. The CDR3 DNA sequence: TGTGCCAGCAGGGGGCTCGGCTCTGGGGCCAACGTCCTGACTTTC.

The rearrangement links TRBV20-1 to TRBJ2-7; tentative D call: TRBD2 (5 bases). The germline gives CDR1 DFQATT, CDR2 SNEGSKA (reference sequence). V lost 4 bases and J 5 bases, leaving 18 bases between the germline ends. The CDR3 runs 14 residues. The CDR3 DNA follows: TGCAGTGCTAAACGGACTTACGTTATCAACGAGCAGTACTTC. Amino acids: CSAKRTYVINEQYF.

This clonotype was detected ten times or more. CDR3 DNA: TGTGCCAGCAGCGACGGGACTAGCGGACACAATGAGCAGTTCTTC. As protein: CASSDGTSGHNEQFF. This chain connects TRBV9 to TRBJ2-1; 11 nucleotides agree with TRBD2. Per germline, CDR1 SGDLS and CDR2 YYNGEE. The CDR3 spans 15 residues. The trim removed 3 bases at V and 5 bases at J, leaving 4 bases unmatched.

This chain connects TRBV3-1 to TRBJ2-5; a weak D match, TRBD2 (5 bases). This CDR3 is 19 amino acids long. Trimming removed 5 bases at V and 9 bases at J, with 34 bases between. Germline CDR1 is LGHDT and CDR2 is YNNKEL (reference sequence). The CDR3 DNA reads as TGTGCCAGCAGCTCACCCCGTACTTCGCTGAAGGGTCCTGAGAGGGCCCAGTACTTC. It encodes CASSSPRTSLKGPERAQYF.

V usage is TRBV24-1 and J usage is TRBJ2-2; tentatively, D is TRBD1 (6 bases). V dropped 3 bases and J dropped 4 bases, with 14 bases sitting between them. The germline V gene encodes CDR1 KGHDR and CDR2 SFDVKD. The CDR3 runs to 16 residues. CDR3 protein: CATSDRKQGPTGELFF. CDR3 DNA sequence: TGTGCCACCAGTGATCGGAAACAGGGACCCACCGGGGAGCTGTTTTTT.

V is TRBV6-1 and J is TRBJ2-1, with 11 bases aligning to TRBD2. The J call is doubtful: the DNA matches TRBJ2-7 better. The CDR3 sequence is 15 residues long. Germline CDR1 MNHNS, CDR2 SASEGT. For the CDR3, the DNA is TGTGCCAGCAGTGAACTGATAGCGGGAGGGAATGAGCAGTACTTC. This codes for CASSELIAGGNEQYF.

This clonotype was detected a few times. The rearrangement uses TRBV29-1 and TRBJ2-4; D gene uncertain. The CDR3 has 13 amino acids. The germline CDR1 and CDR2 sequences are SQVTM and ANQGSEA. V lost 0 bases and J lost 8, with 11 bases in between. The CDR3 sequence is CSVEDPQSDIQYF. The CDR3 region has the DNA TGCAGCGTTGAAGATCCGCAGTCGGACATTCAGTACTTC.

This clonotype has at least ten counts. The gene calls are TRBV20-1 and TRBJ2-1; a weak D match, TRBD2 (5 bases). The CDR3 has 13 amino acids. Trimming removed 6 bases from V and 0 bases from J, with 9 bases in between. Germline CDR1 reads DFQATT; CDR2 reads SNEGSKA (reference sequence). The CDR3 sequence: CSARLSSYNEQFF. DNA of the CDR3: TGCAGTGCCAGACTAAGCTCCTACAATGAGCAGTTCTTC.

This clonotype was recorded a few times. V usage is TRBV20-1 and J usage is TRBJ2-5, with D unclear. The J call may be faulty, since TRBJ2-1 better matches the DNA end. Germline V lookup: CDR1 DFQATT, CDR2 SNEGSKA (reference sequence). The length of the CDR3 is 12 residues. CDR3 loop: CSAMGNQETQFF. In DNA, the CDR3 is TGCAGTGCTATGGGCAACCAAGAGACCCAGTTCTTC.

The chain couples TRBV20-1 to TRBJ2-1, with D hard to call. CDR3 length: 12 amino acids. V dropped 0 bases and J dropped 8 bases, with 8 bases sitting between them. Per the germline V gene, CDR1 is DFQATT and CDR2 is SNEGSKA (reference sequence). The CDR3 nucleotides read TGCAGTGCTAGAGACGTAGGGCATGAGCAGTTCTTC. Protein: CSARDVGHEQFF.

As concerns this clonotype: A junction boundary mismatches the germline segment, possibly from a read error. The CDR3, as DNA: TGCGCCAGCAGCGAGTCGACTCCCTCCTACAATGAGCAGTACTTC. Translated, it gives CASSESTPSYNEQYF. This sequence joins TRBV10-2 and TRBJ2-7; D is undetermined. The CDR3 length is 15 residues. Germline values: CDR1 WSHSY, CDR2 SAAADI.

The V and J genes are TRBV14 and TRBJ2-7, with D perhaps matching TRBD2 (6 bases). This CDR3 spans 15 amino acids. Germline assignment: CDR1 SGHDN and CDR2 FVKESK. Trimming pared 1 base from V and 0 bases from J, leaving 10 bases between. CDR3: CASSQAHGSSYEQYF. The CDR3 DNA reads TGTGCCAGCAGCCAAGCCCACGGGAGCTCCTACGAGCAGTACTTC.

The gene calls are TRBV7-9 and TRBJ2-7; TRBD2 matches at 9 bases. The CDR3 loop spans 13 amino acids. Germline V gene sequence: CDR1 SEHNR, CDR2 FQNEAQ (reference sequence). V gave up 7 bases and J gave up 6 bases; unmatched junction bases: 7. Here the CDR3 DNA reads TGTGCCAGCATGGGACTAGCTGGTTCCGAGCAGTACTTC. The encoded protein is CASMGLAGSEQYF.